This T cell receptor beta chain was captured in a study of T cell responses to AZD1222 COVID-19 vaccine. On this clone: As yet, its antigen is unknown.

Overall study findings and caveats: Repertoire collection took place solely once the T cell response had peaked.

The CDR3 is made up of 15 amino acids. Trimming took 5 bases from V and 2 from J; bases not matched to a gene: 8. The germline V gene has CDR1 MNHEY and CDR2 SVGAGI. Libraries were prepared by immunoSEQ multiplex PCR; TCRdb keeps only in-frame clonotypes and omits some of them. Of approximately 110,000 clones listed, about 90% are singletons. Material: peripheral blood, obtained 28 days after the second AZD1222 dose. The source of this sequence is an adult who received the AZD1222 COVID-19 vaccine. V usage is TRBV6-5 and J usage is TRBJ2-7; 8 bases fit TRBD1. The CDR3 DNA reads as TGTGCCAGCAGTCCTTTCCAGGGGGCTGCCTACGAGCAGTACTTC. Amino acids: CASSPFQGAAYEQYF.